These 11 T cell receptor beta chains were all obtained from the same sample, sequenced in a study of blood T cell repertoires in COVID-19. This table comes from immunoSEQ multiplex PCR, and its TCRdb copy is limited to in-frame clones, with some not included. The profile shows 60,000 to 85,000 clones, about 84% of them singletons. The source material was peripheral blood. Every receptor here comes from a human donor in a cohort sampled during active COVID-19.

The chain couples TRBV2 to TRBJ2-2; 8 positions match TRBD1. CDR3 length equals 15 residues. V lost 6 bases and J lost 1; bases outside the gene matches: 4. Germline V lookup: CDR1 SNHLY, CDR2 FYNNEI. The CDR3 DNA is TGTGCCAGCAGATCGGGGACAGGGAACACCGGGGAGCTGTTTTTT. Its translation: CASRSGTGNTGELFF.

This clone was found once. This rearrangement joins TRBV4-2 to TRBJ2-1; 11 bases align to TRBD2. The ends lost 0 bases at V and 4 bases at J; junction bases unmatched: 2. Germline V gene data show CDR1 as LGHNA and CDR2 as YNFKEQ. The CDR3 consists of 16 residues. The CDR3 spells CASSQEGTSGYNEQFF. The CDR3 nucleotides are TGTGCCAGCAGCCAAGAGGGGACTAGCGGATACAATGAGCAGTTCTTC.

The chain has TRBV6-5 and TRBJ1-3; D unclear. The germline V and J ends were trimmed by 4 bases and 5 bases, with 12 bases remaining between them. This CDR3 comprises 14 residues. Germline V lookup: CDR1 MNHEY, CDR2 SVGAGI. The CDR3 DNA follows: TGTGCCAGCAGTTCCGGACTTCTACGAAACACCATATATTTT. This translates into CASSSGLLRNTIYF.

This chain links TRBV18 with TRBJ2-5, with 10 nucleotides matching TRBD2. Trimming took 3 bases from V and 5 from J; bases not matched to a gene: 9. The CDR3 has 16 residues. Germline V gene data show CDR1 as KGHSH and CDR2 as LQKENI. CDR3 DNA: TGTGCCAGCTCACCGGCTAGCGGGAGCCCCGGGGAGACCCAGTACTTC. Residues: CASSPASGSPGETQYF.

V gene TRBV18 combines with J gene TRBJ1-5; D gene ambiguous. CDR3 length: 14 amino acids. Germline CDR1 KGHSH, CDR2 LQKENI. V dropped 5 bases and J dropped 2 bases, with 10 bases sitting between them. This CDR3 reads CASSITERNQPQHF. The DNA of the CDR3 is TGTGCCAGCTCAATCACAGAACGCAATCAGCCCCAGCATTTT.

The chain has TRBV4-2 and TRBJ2-3, with 7 positions matching TRBD2. Per the germline V gene, CDR1 is LGHNA and CDR2 is YNFKEQ. CDR3 size: 17 residues. V lost 2 bases, J lost 0 bases, and 8 bases stayed unmatched. CDR3 protein: CASSQLWAGASTDTQYF. The CDR3 coding sequence is TGTGCCAGCAGCCAACTGTGGGCGGGAGCCAGCACAGATACGCAGTATTTT.

The chain uses TRBV12-3 or TRBV12-4 and TRBJ1-5; 7 nucleotides agree with TRBD1. CDR3 size: 13 residues. J lost 2 bases, V lost 10 bases, and 5 bases had no gene match. In DNA, the CDR3 is TGTGCCACCGGAACAGGGGGCAATCAGCCCCAGCATTTT. Protein sequence: CATGTGGNQPQHF.

The chain uses TRBV7-8 and TRBJ2-7, with 13 bases identical to TRBD2. Germline V gene data show CDR1 as SGHVS and CDR2 as FQNEAQ. This CDR3 is 16 amino acids long. Germline trimming cut 1 base from V and 4 bases from J; bases unmatched to any gene: 4. The DNA for the CDR3 is TGTGCCAGCAGCTTAGGCGGGACTAGCGGGATTTACGAGCAGTACTTC. Its protein is CASSLGGTSGIYEQYF.

V usage is TRBV27 and J usage is TRBJ2-7; 7 bases line up with TRBD1. Germline V gene lookup returns CDR1 MNHEY and CDR2 SMNVEV (reference sequence). The V gene end was trimmed by 5 bases and the J gene end by 0 bases; junction bases not matched to a gene: 7. The CDR3 length is 15 residues. CDR3 loop: CASSRQGRNSYEQYF. CDR3 nucleotides: TGTGCCAGCAGTAGACAGGGAAGGAACTCCTACGAGCAGTACTTC.

The rearrangement joins TRBV9 to TRBJ1-6, with D perhaps matching TRBD1 (6 bases). The V end was cut by 1 base, the J end by 7 bases, with 9 bases between. The CDR3 sequence is 14 residues long. CDR1 and CDR2 (germline): SGDLS, YYNGEE. The CDR3 DNA reads TGTGCCAGCAGCGTAAAACAGGGAAATTCACCCCTCCACTTT. Translation: CASSVKQGNSPLHF.

V usage is TRBV18 and J usage is TRBJ2-1; D ambiguous. The CDR3 runs to 11 residues. The germline gives CDR1 KGHSH, CDR2 LQKENI. Trimming cost V 5 bases and J 9 bases, with 8 bases left between them. The CDR3, as DNA: TGTGCCAGCTCAGACTCGGCTGAGCAGTTCTTC. Amino acids: CASSDSAEQFF.